Following are 9 T cell receptor beta chains from one sample sequenced in a study of technical replicates of blood from a few donors. Some clones are missing from TCRdb's copy, which holds only in-frame ones; the method was immunoSEQ multiplex PCR. This table has more than 90,000 clones, roughly 95% appearing once. The specimen was T cells isolated from PBMCs. Source of these receptors: a human donor in good health.

This rearrangement joins TRBV11-3 to TRBJ1-1, with D possibly being TRBD1 (6 bases). This CDR3 is 15 amino acids long. V lost 2 bases, J lost 1 base, and 11 bases lay in between. The germline gives CDR1 SGHNT, CDR2 YENEEA. CDR3 nucleotides: TGTGCCAGCAGCTTACTAAGGGGGGGGAACACTGAAGCTTTCTTT. It encodes CASSLLRGGNTEAFF. Full variable domain (missing parts from reference TRBV11-3 and TRBJ1-1): EAGVVQSPRYKIIEKKQPVAFWCNPISGHNTLYWYLQNLGQGPELLIRYENEEAVDDSQLPKDRFSAERLKGVDSTLKIQPAELGDSAVYLCASSLLRGGNTEAFFGQGTRLTVV.

The rearrangement links TRBV6-1 to TRBJ2-7, with D uncertain. The germline gives CDR1 MNHNS, CDR2 SASEGT. V was clipped by 0 bases and J by 3 bases, with 9 bases between them. The CDR3 is made up of 14 amino acids. The CDR3 coding sequence is TGTGCCAGCAGTGAAGCGGGCCATTACTACGAGCAGTACTTC. Protein: CASSEAGHYYEQYF.

The J gene is TRBJ2-7, the V gene TRBV5-1; 10 bases are shared with TRBD2. Trimming cost V 0 bases and J 2 bases; bases outside gene matches: 2. The CDR3 has 15 residues. Germline V gene lookup returns CDR1 SGHRS and CDR2 YFSETQ. The CDR3 DNA reads as TGCGCCAGCAGCTTGGGGACTAGCGGAGCCTACGAGCAGTACTTC. This sequence encodes CASSLGTSGAYEQYF.

This clone was found once. The rearrangement uses TRBV4-2 and TRBJ2-1, with a tentative D call TRBD2 (7 bases). Germline CDR1 reads LGHNA; CDR2 reads YNFKEQ. CDR3 size: 18 residues. The ends were cut back, 4 bases at V and 7 bases at J, with 26 bases in the middle. This CDR3 reads CASSREPGDGGPGNEQFF. The CDR3 nucleotides read TGTGCCAGCAGCCGCGAACCGGGTGACGGGGGGCCGGGAAATGAGCAGTTCTTC.

This clone has only one observation. The CDR3 reads CASSPTAYEQYF. The CDR3 DNA is TGTGCCAGCAGCCCAACAGCTTACGAGCAGTACTTC. The chain links TRBV7-9 to TRBJ2-7; D not resolved. Trimming pared 5 bases from V and 4 bases from J, leaving 9 bases between. Germline CDR1 reads SEHNR; CDR2 reads FQNEAQ (reference sequence). This CDR3 region has 12 residues.

The chain is built from TRBV5-1 and TRBJ2-7; D uncertain. V lost 1 base and J 0 bases, leaving 11 bases between the germline ends. Germline V gives CDR1 SGHRS, CDR2 YFSETQ. The CDR3 runs to 15 residues. The CDR3 is CASSLSGYSSYEQYF. DNA for the CDR3: TGCGCCAGCAGCTTGTCAGGCTACAGCTCCTACGAGCAGTACTTC.

This sequence joins TRBV19 and TRBJ2-1; D might be TRBD2 (7 bases). This CDR3 region has 13 residues. The germline gives CDR1 LNHDA, CDR2 SQIVND (reference sequence). V shed 5 bases and J shed 6 bases, with 11 bases lying between them. CDR3 amino acids: CASSAGAGNEQFF. The CDR3, as DNA: TGTGCCAGTAGTGCGGGGGCCGGCAATGAGCAGTTCTTC.

The chain has TRBV18 and TRBJ1-1; TRBD1 might be the D (5 bases). CDR3 length equals 14 residues. Per germline, CDR1 KGHSH and CDR2 LQKENI. With 3 bases removed from V and 1 base from J, the gap between germline ends came to 9 bases. CDR3 bases: TGTGCCAGCTCACCGCGCAGGGAGAACACTGAAGCTTTCTTT. Its translation is CASSPRRENTEAFF.

The CDR3 DNA is TGCGCCAGCAGCTTGGATGGGACAGTCGAGACCCAGTACTTC. This sequence encodes CASSLDGTVETQYF. This chain connects TRBV5-1 to TRBJ2-5, with 7 bases lining up with TRBD1. The germline gives CDR1 SGHRS, CDR2 YFSETQ. The length of the CDR3 is 14 residues. V lost 0 bases, J lost 5 bases, and 4 bases stayed unmatched.